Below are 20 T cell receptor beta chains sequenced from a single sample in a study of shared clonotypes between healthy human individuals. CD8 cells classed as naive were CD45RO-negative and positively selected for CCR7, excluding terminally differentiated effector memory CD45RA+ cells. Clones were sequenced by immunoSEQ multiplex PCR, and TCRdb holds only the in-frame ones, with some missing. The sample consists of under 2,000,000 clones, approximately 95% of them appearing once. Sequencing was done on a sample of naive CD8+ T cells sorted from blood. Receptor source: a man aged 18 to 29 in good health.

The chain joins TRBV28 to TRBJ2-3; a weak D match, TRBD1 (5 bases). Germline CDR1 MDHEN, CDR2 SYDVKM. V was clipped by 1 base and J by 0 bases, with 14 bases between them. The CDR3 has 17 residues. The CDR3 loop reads CASSLYVGDSSTDTQYF. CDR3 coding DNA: TGTGCCAGCAGTTTATATGTTGGTGACAGTAGCACAGATACGCAGTATTTT.

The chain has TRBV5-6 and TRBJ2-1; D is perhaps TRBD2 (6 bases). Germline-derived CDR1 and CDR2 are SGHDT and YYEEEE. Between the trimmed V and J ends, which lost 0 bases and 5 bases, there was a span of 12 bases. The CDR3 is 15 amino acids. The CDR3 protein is CASSLVREYNNEQFF. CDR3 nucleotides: TGTGCCAGCAGCTTGGTCCGGGAGTACAACAATGAGCAGTTCTTC.

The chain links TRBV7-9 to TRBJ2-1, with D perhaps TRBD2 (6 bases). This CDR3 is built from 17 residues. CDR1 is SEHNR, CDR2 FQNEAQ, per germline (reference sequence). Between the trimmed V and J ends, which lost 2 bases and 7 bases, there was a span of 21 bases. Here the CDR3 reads CASSLSPGTSAGNEQFF. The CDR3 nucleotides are TGTGCCAGCAGCTTAAGTCCCGGGACTTCAGCTGGTAATGAGCAGTTCTTC.

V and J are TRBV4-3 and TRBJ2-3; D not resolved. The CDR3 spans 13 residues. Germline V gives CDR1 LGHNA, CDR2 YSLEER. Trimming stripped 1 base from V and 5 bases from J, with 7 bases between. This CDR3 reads CASSQGGIDTQYF. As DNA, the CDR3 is TGCGCCAGCAGCCAAGGAGGAATAGATACGCAGTATTTT.

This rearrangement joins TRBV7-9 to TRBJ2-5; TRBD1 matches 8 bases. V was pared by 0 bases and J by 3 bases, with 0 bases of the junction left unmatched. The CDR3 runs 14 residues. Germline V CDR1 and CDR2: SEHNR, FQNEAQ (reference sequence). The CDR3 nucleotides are TGTGCCAGCAGCTTAGCGGACAGGGAAGAGACCCAGTACTTC. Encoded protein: CASSLADREETQYF.

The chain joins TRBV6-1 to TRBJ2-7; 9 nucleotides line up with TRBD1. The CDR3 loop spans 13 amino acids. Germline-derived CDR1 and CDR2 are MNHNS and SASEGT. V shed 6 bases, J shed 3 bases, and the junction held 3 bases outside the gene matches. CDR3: CASRWTGDYEQYF. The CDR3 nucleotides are TGTGCCAGCAGGTGGACAGGGGACTACGAGCAGTACTTC.

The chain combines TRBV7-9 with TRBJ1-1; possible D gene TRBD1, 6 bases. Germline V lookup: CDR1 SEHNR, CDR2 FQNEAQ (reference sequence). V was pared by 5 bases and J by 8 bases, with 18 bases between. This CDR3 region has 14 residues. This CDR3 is CASSELVWGAEAFF. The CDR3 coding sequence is TGTGCCAGCAGCGAGTTGGTGTGGGGGGCCGAAGCTTTCTTT. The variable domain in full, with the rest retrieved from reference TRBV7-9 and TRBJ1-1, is DTGVSQNPRHKITKRGQNVTFRCDPISEHNRLYWYRQTLGQGPEFLTYFQNEAQLEKSRLLSDRFSAERPKGSFSTLEIQRTEQGDSAMYLCASSELVWGAEAFFGQGTRLTVV.

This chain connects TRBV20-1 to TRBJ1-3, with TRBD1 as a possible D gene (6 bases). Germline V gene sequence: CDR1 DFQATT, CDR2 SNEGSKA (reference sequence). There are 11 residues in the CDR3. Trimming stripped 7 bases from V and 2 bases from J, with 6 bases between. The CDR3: CSGDTGNTIYF. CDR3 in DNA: TGCAGTGGGGACACTGGAAACACCATATATTTT.

The CDR3 nucleotides are TGTGCCAGCAGCTTAGATCTATCGGGATCTAGCACAGATACGCAGTATTTT. Its translation is CASSLDLSGSSTDTQYF. The chain links TRBV11-2 to TRBJ2-3; possible D gene TRBD2, 5 bases. V was cut by 0 bases and J by 0 bases, with 13 bases left in between. This CDR3 spans 17 amino acids. Looked up from germline, CDR1 is SGHAT and CDR2 is FQNNGV.

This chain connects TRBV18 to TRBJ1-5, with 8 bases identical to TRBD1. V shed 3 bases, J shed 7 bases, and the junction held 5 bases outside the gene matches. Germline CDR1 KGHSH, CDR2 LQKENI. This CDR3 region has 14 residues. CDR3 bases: TGTGCCAGCTCACCCGGACAGGGAAGACAGCCCCAGCATTTT. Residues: CASSPGQGRQPQHF.

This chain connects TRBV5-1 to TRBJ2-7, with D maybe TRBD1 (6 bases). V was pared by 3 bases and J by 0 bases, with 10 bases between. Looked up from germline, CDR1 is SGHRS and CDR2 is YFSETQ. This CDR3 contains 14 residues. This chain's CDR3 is CASSSPGASYEQYF. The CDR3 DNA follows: TGCGCCAGCAGCTCACCAGGGGCCTCCTACGAGCAGTACTTC.

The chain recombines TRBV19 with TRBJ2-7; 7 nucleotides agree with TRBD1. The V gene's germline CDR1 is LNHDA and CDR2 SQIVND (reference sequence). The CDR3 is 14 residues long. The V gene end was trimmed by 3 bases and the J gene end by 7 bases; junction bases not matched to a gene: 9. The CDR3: CASSMAQGVREQYF. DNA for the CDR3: TGTGCCAGTAGTATGGCTCAGGGGGTCAGGGAGCAGTACTTC.

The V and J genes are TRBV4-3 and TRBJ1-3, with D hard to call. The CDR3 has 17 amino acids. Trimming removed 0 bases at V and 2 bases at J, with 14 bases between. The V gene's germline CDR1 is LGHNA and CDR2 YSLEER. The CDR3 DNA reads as TGCGCCAGCAGCCAAGATCCTACAGCATCGGCTGGAAACACCATATATTTT. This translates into CASSQDPTASAGNTIYF.

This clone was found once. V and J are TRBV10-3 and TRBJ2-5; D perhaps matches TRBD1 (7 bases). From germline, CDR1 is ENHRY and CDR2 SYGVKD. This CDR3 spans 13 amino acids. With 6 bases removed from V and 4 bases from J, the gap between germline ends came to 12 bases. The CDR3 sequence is CAIRRQGGETQYF. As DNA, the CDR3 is TGTGCCATCAGAAGACAGGGAGGAGAGACCCAGTACTTC.

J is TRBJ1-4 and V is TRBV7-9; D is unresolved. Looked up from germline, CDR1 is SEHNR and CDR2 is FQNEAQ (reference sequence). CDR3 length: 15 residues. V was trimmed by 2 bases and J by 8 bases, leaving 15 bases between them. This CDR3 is CASSLLGGSDEKLFF. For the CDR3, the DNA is TGTGCCAGCAGCTTATTGGGAGGGTCTGACGAAAAACTGTTTTTT.

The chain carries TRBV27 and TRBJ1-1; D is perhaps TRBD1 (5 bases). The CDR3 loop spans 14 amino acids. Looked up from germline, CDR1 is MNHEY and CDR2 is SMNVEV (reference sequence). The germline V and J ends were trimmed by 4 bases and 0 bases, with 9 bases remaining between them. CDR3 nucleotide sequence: TGTGCCAGCAGTTATCAGGGAATGAACACTGAAGCTTTCTTT. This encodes CASSYQGMNTEAFF.

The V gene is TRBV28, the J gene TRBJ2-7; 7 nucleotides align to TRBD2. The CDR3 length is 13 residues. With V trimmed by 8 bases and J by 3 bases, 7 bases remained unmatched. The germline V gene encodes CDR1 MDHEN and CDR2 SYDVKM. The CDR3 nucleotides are TGTGCCAGCGGATTAGCGGGCTTCTACGAGCAGTACTTC. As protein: CASGLAGFYEQYF.

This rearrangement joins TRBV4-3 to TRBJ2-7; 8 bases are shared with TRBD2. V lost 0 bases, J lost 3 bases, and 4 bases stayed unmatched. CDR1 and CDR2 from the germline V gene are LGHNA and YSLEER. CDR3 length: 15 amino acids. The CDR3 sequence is CASSQDRLAHYEQYF. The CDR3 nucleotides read TGCGCCAGCAGCCAAGATCGACTAGCGCACTACGAGCAGTACTTC.

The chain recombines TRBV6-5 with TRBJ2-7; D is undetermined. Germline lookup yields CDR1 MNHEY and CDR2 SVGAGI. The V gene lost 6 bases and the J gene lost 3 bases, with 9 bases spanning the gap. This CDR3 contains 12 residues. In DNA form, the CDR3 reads TGTGCCAGCAGACATCGGGTCTACGAGCAGTACTTC. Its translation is CASRHRVYEQYF.

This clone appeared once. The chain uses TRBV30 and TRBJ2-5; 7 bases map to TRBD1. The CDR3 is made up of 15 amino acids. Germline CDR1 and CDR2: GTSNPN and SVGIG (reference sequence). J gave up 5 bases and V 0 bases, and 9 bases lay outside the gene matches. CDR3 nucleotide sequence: TGTGCCTGGAGTGTACCGCAGGGGGTATGGGAGACCCAGTACTTC. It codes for CAWSVPQGVWETQYF.